One T cell receptor beta chain is described in this entry. The repertoire was sequenced with immunoSEQ multiplex PCR; TCRdb's copy has only in-frame clones and lacks some. In the table there are millions of clones, roughly 93% of which are singletons. The sample belongs to a study of shared clonotypes between healthy human individuals. V was clipped by 6 bases and J by 7 bases, with 18 bases between them. Germline values: CDR1 LNHDA, CDR2 SQIVND (reference sequence). The CDR3 totals 15 residues. Sequencing was done on a sample of naive CD4+ T cells from PBMCs. The subset here: CD45RA+ positively selected. The chain carries TRBV19 and TRBJ1-4; D not certain. The TCR sequence derives from a man younger than 35 in good health. Some clones in this sample may be carry-over from other donors' samples. The CDR3 reads CASSQARLESEKLFF. In DNA form, the CDR3 reads TGTGCCAGTAGCCAGGCTCGGCTTGAGAGTGAAAAACTGTTTTTT. Using reference TRBV19 and TRBJ1-4 for the parts outside the CDR3, the full variable domain is DGGITQSPKYLFRKEGQNVTLSCEQNLNHDAMYWYRQDPGQGLRLIYYSQIVNDFQKGDIAEGYSVSREKKESFPLTVTSAQKNPTAFYLCASSQARLESEKLFFGSGTQLSVL.